This T cell receptor (beta chain) was identified in a study of T cells in women clearing cervical HPV infection. All participants had a single incident cervical HPV16 infection, and prevalent HPV16 infections were excluded. The germline CDR1 and CDR2 sequences are SGHRS and YFSETQ. Losses at the gene ends were 6 bases for V and 3 bases for J; bases not matched to a gene: 7. CDR3 length: 15 residues. Details on this clone: Antigen: not known. The CDR3 goes on 3 residues after the read ends, and that part is filled in from the germline J gene.

Study-wide results and limits: Richness differences could reflect unmeasured T-cell content per sample.

Genomic DNA, averaging roughly 1,200 ng per sample, yielded TCR beta CDR3 via immunoSEQ. Measured with immunoSEQ multiplex PCR; TCRdb has only the in-frame clones, and not every one. The specimen's table records more than 20,000 clones. The chain combines TRBV5-1 with TRBJ2-1; TRBD2 matches 9 bases. This TCR came from a woman aged 18 to 69 with a cervical HPV16 infection that either progressed to CIN3+ or cleared (not recorded which). Sample: blood buffy coat. CDR3 sequence: CASNPGLALYNEQFF. Incomplete CDR3 DNA: TGCGCCAGCAACCCGGGACTAGCTCTCTACAATGAG.